The 13 T cell receptor beta chains in this list originate from one sample, sequenced in a study of T cell responses to AZD1222 COVID-19 vaccine. Libraries were prepared by immunoSEQ multiplex PCR; TCRdb keeps only in-frame clonotypes and omits some of them. The sample has some 130,000 clones, about nine tenths seen once. Sequences were derived from peripheral blood, sampled on day 0 of AZD1222 vaccination. These receptors were collected from an adult in good health.

The CDR3 region has the DNA TGTGCCAGCAGACACAAATTGGGGACAGCAACTTTGGCTTTCTTT. It specifies CASRHKLGTATLAFF. V is TRBV6-5 and J is TRBJ1-1, with TRBD1 matching over 7 bases. Unmatched junction bases numbered 18, after V lost 6 bases and J lost 11 bases. The germline gives CDR1 MNHEY, CDR2 SVGAGI. This CDR3 spans 15 amino acids.

The V call is TRBV6-2 or TRBV6-3, the J call TRBJ1-1; TRBD1 is a possible D gene (5 bases). CDR3 size: 13 residues. Germline CDR1 is MNHEY and CDR2 is SVGEGT. The V and J ends lost 1 base and 4 bases respectively, with 7 bases between them. CDR3 coding DNA: TGTGCCAGCAGTTACTTGGGACTCACTGAAGCTTTCTTT. Protein product: CASSYLGLTEAFF.

Only one count was recorded for this clone. V and J are TRBV9 and TRBJ1-4; 9 bases agree with TRBD1. Germline lookup yields CDR1 SGDLS and CDR2 YYNGEE. V dropped 3 bases and J dropped 8; count of bases not matched to a gene: 5. The CDR3 runs 14 residues. The CDR3 DNA sequence: TGTGCCAGCAGCGCACAGGGGGCTCACGAAAAACTGTTTTTT. This gives the protein CASSAQGAHEKLFF.

Here the CDR3 reads CASSLVLGPTGELFF. As DNA, the CDR3 is TGTGCCAGCAGTTTGGTACTAGGGCCTACCGGGGAGCTGTTTTTT. The chain employs TRBV7-2 and TRBJ2-2; tentative D call: TRBD2 (5 bases). The V gene's germline CDR1 is SGHTA and CDR2 FQGNSA. V was trimmed by 6 bases and J by 5 bases, leaving 16 bases between them. The CDR3 consists of 15 residues. Based on the CDR3 plus reference TRBV7-2 and TRBJ2-2, the full variable domain is GAGVSQSPSNKVTEKGKDVELRCDPISGHTALYWYRQSLGQGLEFLIYFQGNSAPDKSGLPSDRFSAERTGGSVSTLTIQRTQQEDSAVYLCASSLVLGPTGELFFGEGSRLTVL.

The CDR3 sequence is CASTRSGQGGSPLHF. The CDR3 region has the DNA TGTGCCAGCACCCGTTCGGGACAGGGAGGATCACCCCTCCACTTT. The genes are TRBV28 and TRBJ1-6, with 9 bases matching TRBD1. This CDR3 region has 15 residues. With 7 bases clipped from V and 10 bases from J, the junction kept 11 bases outside the gene matches. Germline V lookup: CDR1 MDHEN, CDR2 SYDVKM.

The chain has TRBV4-1 and TRBJ1-1, with 7 bases fitting TRBD1. Trimming cost V 0 bases and J 10 bases; bases outside gene matches: 8. This CDR3 spans 14 amino acids. The germline V gene has CDR1 MGHRA and CDR2 YSYEKL. The CDR3 reads CASSQEWDRIGAFF. The CDR3, as DNA: TGCGCCAGCAGCCAAGAATGGGACAGAATTGGAGCTTTCTTT.

The CDR3, as DNA: TGTGCCAGCAGCTCTACGGGAGCCAAAAACACCATATATTTT. It specifies CASSSTGAKNTIYF. The genes are TRBV13 and TRBJ1-3; D is ambiguous. V shed 4 bases and J shed 6 bases, with 13 bases lying between them. The CDR3 sequence is 14 residues long. CDR1 is PRHDT and CDR2 is FYEKMQ in the germline V gene (reference sequence). Using reference TRBV13 and TRBJ1-3 for the parts outside the CDR3, the full variable domain is AAGVIQSPRHLIKEKRETATLKCYPIPRHDTVYWYQQGPGQDPQFLISFYEKMQSDKGSIPDRFSAQQFSDYHSELNMSSLELGDSALYFCASSSTGAKNTIYFGEGSWLTVV.

The V gene is TRBV5-1, the J gene TRBJ1-5; no definite D call. The CDR3 is 16 amino acids. The germline V gene has CDR1 SGHRS and CDR2 YFSETQ. V lost 0 bases, J lost 0 bases, and 10 bases lay in between. The CDR3 DNA sequence: TGCGCCAGCAGCTTGGAAGGACGGAATAGCAATCAGCCCCAGCATTTT. Its translation: CASSLEGRNSNQPQHF.

V and J are TRBV9 and TRBJ1-4, with D possibly TRBD1 on 5 matching bases. V lost 4 bases and J 8 bases, leaving 12 bases between the germline ends. This CDR3 contains 13 residues. Germline lookup yields CDR1 SGDLS and CDR2 YYNGEE. The CDR3 loop is CASSRGEDEKLFF. Written as DNA, the CDR3 is TGTGCCAGCAGCAGAGGGGAGGACGAAAAACTGTTTTTT. The whole variable domain, filled in from reference TRBV9 and TRBJ1-4, reads DSGVTQTPKHLITATGQRVTLRCSPRSGDLSVYWYQQSLDQGLQFLIQYYNGEERAKGNILERFSAQQFPDLHSELNLSSLELGDSALYFCASSRGEDEKLFFGSGTQLSVL.

This clone showed up just once. The genes are TRBV30 and TRBJ1-1; D is perhaps TRBD1 (6 bases). Trimming removed 1 base at V and 3 bases at J, with 9 bases between. Germline V gene lookup returns CDR1 GTSNPN and CDR2 SVGIG (reference sequence). This CDR3 is 13 amino acids long. The CDR3 nucleotides read TGTGCCTGGAGTGAACAGGGCCACACTGAAGCTTTCTTT. As protein: CAWSEQGHTEAFF.

The V and J genes are TRBV27 and TRBJ2-1, with 9 bases fitting TRBD2. The V gene end was trimmed by 8 bases and the J gene end by 7 bases; junction bases not matched to a gene: 12. The CDR3 extends over 15 amino acids. Per the germline V gene, CDR1 is MNHEY and CDR2 is SMNVEV (reference sequence). The CDR3 here is CASALAGSVSNEQFF. In nucleotides, the CDR3 is TGTGCCAGCGCGCTAGCGGGGTCTGTTTCTAATGAGCAGTTCTTC.

V and J are TRBV4-3 and TRBJ2-3, with 9 bases matching TRBD2. Trimming removed 1 base from V and 4 bases from J; junction bases left unmatched: 6. The CDR3 is 16 amino acids. CDR1 and CDR2 from the germline V gene are LGHNA and YSLEER. In DNA, the CDR3 is TGCGCCAGCAGCCAAGGCGGAGCGGGGGGTGCAGATACGCAGTATTTT. It encodes CASSQGGAGGADTQYF.

Here the CDR3 reads CSVGKGSYNEQFF. CDR3 in DNA: TGCAGCGTTGGTAAAGGATCCTACAATGAGCAGTTCTTC. The V call is TRBV29-1, the J call TRBJ2-1; D gene uncertain. Trimming pared 4 bases from V and 1 base from J, leaving 8 bases between. There are 13 residues in the CDR3. Germline V lookup: CDR1 SQVTM, CDR2 ANQGSEA.